This T cell receptor (beta chain) appears in the sequencing data of a study of cytomegalovirus exposure and HLA in healthy donors. J gave up 0 bases and V 4 bases, and 12 bases lay outside the gene matches. Germline lookup yields CDR1 SEHNR and CDR2 FQNEAQ (reference sequence). This CDR3 spans 19 amino acids. Researchers ran the PCR with 60 Vbeta and 13 Jbeta primers. Assay used: immunoSEQ multiplex PCR; TCRdb lists only in-frame clones, some missing. The repertoire has under 250,000 clones, about 85% of them found once; the top ten carry over 1%. The source material was PBMCs. V usage is TRBV7-9 and J usage is TRBJ2-1; TRBD2 agrees at 10 bases. The sequence came from a human donor in good health. CDR3 sequence (DNA): TGTGCCAGCAGCTCGACCCTGGGGGCTAGCGGGAGCTCCTACAATGAGCAGTTCTTC. This gives the protein CASSSTLGASGSSYNEQFF.